The T cell receptor beta chain described here comes from a study of blood T cell repertoires in COVID-19. The sample holds one count of this clone. Those enrolled in Seattle joined during active infection and were followed longitudinally afterward. Germline trimming cut 2 bases from V and 6 bases from J; bases unmatched to any gene: 3. This CDR3 region has 13 residues. Germline V CDR1 and CDR2: MNHNY, SVGAGI (reference sequence). Original processing methods: Amplification with reference gene primers provided the estimates of nucleated cell counts. The repertoire was sequenced with immunoSEQ multiplex PCR; TCRdb's copy has only in-frame clones and lacks some. D and trimming were read from the DNA, whereas the V and J calls and clone size are those reported in that table. The sample yields under 250,000 clones, about 87% seen once.

The J gene is TRBJ1-2, the V gene TRBV6-6; 7 bases map to TRBD1. The sequencing input was peripheral blood. This TCR came from a woman in her 30s with COVID-19, enrolled during active disease. Written as DNA, the CDR3 is TGTGCCAGCAGTTACAGGGGGCTGGATGGCTACACCTTC. It codes for CASSYRGLDGYTF.